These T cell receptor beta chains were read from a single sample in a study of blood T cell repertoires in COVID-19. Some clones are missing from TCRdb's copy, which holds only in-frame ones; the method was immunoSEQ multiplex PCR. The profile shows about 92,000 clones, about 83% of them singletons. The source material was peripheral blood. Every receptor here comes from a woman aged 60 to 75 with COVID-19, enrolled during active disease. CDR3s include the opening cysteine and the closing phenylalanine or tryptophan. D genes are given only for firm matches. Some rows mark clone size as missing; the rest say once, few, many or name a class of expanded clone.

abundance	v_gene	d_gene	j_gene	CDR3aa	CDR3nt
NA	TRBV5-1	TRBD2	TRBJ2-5	CASIYGLAAEETQYF	TGCGCCAGCATCTATGGGCTAGCGGCAGAAGAGACCCAGTACTTC
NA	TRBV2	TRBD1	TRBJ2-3	CASRDRGNTDTQYF	TGTGCCAGCAGAGACAGGGGTAATACAGATACGCAGTATTTT
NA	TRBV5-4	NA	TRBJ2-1	CASSLDGVHSYNEQFF	TGTGCCAGCAGCCTAGACGGAGTGCACTCCTACAATGAGCAGTTCTTC
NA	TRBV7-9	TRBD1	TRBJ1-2	CASSLAGQVGGDGYTF	TGTGCCAGCAGCTTAGCCGGACAGGTGGGAGGCGATGGCTACACCTTC
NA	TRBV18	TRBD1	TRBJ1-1	CASSRRQGAQNTEAFF	TGTGCCAGCTCAAGGCGACAGGGGGCGCAGAACACTGAAGCTTTCTTT
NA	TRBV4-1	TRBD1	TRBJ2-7	CASSQDRTGSAEQYF	TGCGCCAGCAGCCAAGACCGGACAGGGTCGGCCGAGCAGTACTTC
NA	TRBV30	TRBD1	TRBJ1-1	CAWSRGQMNTEAFF	TGTGCCTGGAGCCGGGGACAGATGAACACTGAAGCTTTCTTT
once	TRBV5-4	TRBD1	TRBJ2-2	CASSIGQGAFTGELFF	TGTGCCAGCAGTATAGGACAGGGGGCTTTTACCGGGGAGCTGTTTTTT
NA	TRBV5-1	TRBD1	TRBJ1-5	CASSLGTGTNQPQHF	TGCGCCAGCAGCTTGGGGACAGGGACCAATCAGCCCCAGCATTTT
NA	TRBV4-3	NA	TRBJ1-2	CASSQDRSGGLWYGYTF	TGCGCCAGCAGCCAAGATAGGTCGGGGGGTTTGTGGTATGGCTACACCTTC
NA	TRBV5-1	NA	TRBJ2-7	CASSLALVRTGSYEQYF	TGCGCCAGCAGCTTGGCCTTAGTGCGTACAGGGTCCTACGAGCAGTACTTC
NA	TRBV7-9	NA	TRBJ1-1	CASSFLPFLNTEAFF	TGTGCCAGCAGCTTTCTTCCCTTCTTGAACACTGAAGCTTTCTTT
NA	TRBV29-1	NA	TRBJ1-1	CSVEGPSLNTEAFF	TGCAGCGTGGAGGGACCCTCGTTAAACACTGAAGCTTTCTTT
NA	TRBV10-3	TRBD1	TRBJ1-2	CAIRGDREGGNYGYTF	TGTGCCATCAGGGGAGACAGGGAAGGGGGGAACTATGGCTACACCTTC
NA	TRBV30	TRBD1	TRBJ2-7	CAWSKGQVYEQYF	TGTGCCTGGAGCAAGGGACAGGTCTACGAGCAGTACTTC
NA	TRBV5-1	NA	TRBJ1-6	CASSFRRDSPLHF	TGCGCCAGCAGCTTCCGGCGGGATTCACCCCTCCACTTT
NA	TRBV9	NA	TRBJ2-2	CASSVDGGTGELFF	TGTGCCAGCAGCGTAGACGGGGGCACCGGGGAGCTGTTTTTT
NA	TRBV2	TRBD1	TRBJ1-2	CASSLTGVDYGYTF	TGTGCCAGCAGTCTGACAGGGGTGGACTATGGCTACACCTTC
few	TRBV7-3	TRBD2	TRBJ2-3	CASSWALGGTDTQYF	TGTGCCAGCAGCTGGGCTTTGGGGGGGACGGATACGCAGTATTTT
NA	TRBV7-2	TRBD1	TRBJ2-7	CASSLGNYRGRYEQYF	TGTGCCAGCAGCTTAGGAAATTACAGGGGGCGATACGAGCAGTACTTC
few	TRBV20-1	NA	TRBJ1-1	CSARGNTEAFF	TGCAGTGCCAGGGGGAACACTGAAGCTTTCTTT
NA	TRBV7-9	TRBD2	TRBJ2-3	CASSKLAGGGDTQYF	TGTGCCAGCAGCAAACTAGCGGGGGGCGGGGATACGCAGTATTTT
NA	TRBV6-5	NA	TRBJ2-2	CASSRGRNTGELFF	TGTGCCAGCAGCAGGGGACGGAACACCGGGGAGCTGTTTTTT
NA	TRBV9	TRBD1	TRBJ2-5	CASSTRQGTETQYF	TGTGCCAGCAGCACTAGACAGGGGACGGAGACCCAGTACTTC
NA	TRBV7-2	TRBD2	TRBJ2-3	CASSLRLAGGRSTDTQYF	TGTGCCAGCAGCCTCCGACTAGCGGGGGGGCGGAGCACAGATACGCAGTATTTT
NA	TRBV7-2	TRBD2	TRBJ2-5	CASSARTSGGAVTQYF	TGTGCCAGCAGCGCTAGGACTAGCGGGGGGGCGGTGACCCAGTACTTC
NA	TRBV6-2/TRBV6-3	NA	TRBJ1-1	CASSRQYMNTEAFF	TGTGCCAGCAGTCGACAGTACATGAACACTGAAGCTTTCTTT
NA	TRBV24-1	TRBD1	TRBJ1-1	CATSDPGQGNTEAFF	TGTGCCACCAGTGATCCGGGACAGGGGAACACTGAAGCTTTCTTT
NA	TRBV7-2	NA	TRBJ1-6	CASSLALRGSPLHF	TGTGCCAGCAGCTTAGCGCTAAGGGGCTCACCCCTCCACTTT
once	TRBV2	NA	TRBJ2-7	CASMSSWSDEQYF	TGTGCCAGCATGTCTAGTTGGTCGGACGAGCAGTACTTC
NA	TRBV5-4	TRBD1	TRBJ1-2	CASSLQGFDGYTF	TGTGCCAGCAGCTTACAGGGGTTTGATGGCTACACCTTC
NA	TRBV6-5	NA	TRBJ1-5	CASSGQNNQPQHF	TGTGCCAGCAGCGGACAGAACAATCAGCCCCAGCATTTT
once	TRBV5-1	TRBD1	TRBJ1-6	CASSLGTGVNSPLHF	TGCGCCAGCAGCTTGGGGACAGGGGTTAATTCACCCCTCCACTTT
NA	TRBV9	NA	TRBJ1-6	CASSVGSGLNSPLHF	TGTGCCAGCAGCGTAGGATCAGGGCTTAATTCACCCCTCCACTTT
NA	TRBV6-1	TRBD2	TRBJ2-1	CASSETLGRGGRNEQFF	TGTGCCAGCAGTGAAACCCTAGGGCGGGGGGGCCGCAATGAGCAGTTCTTC
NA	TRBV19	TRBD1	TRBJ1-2	CASSTGQGSYGYTF	TGTGCCAGTAGTACGGGACAGGGGTCCTATGGCTACACCTTC
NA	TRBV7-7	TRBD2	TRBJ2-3	CASSSGLAGATDTQYF	TGTGCCAGCAGCTCCGGTCTAGCGGGGGCCACAGATACGCAGTATTTT
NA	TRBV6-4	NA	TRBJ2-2	CASSDEGFTGELFF	TGTGCCAGCAGTGACGAGGGTTTCACCGGGGAGCTGTTTTTT
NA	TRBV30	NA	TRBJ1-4	CACHPRGIQEKLFF	TGTGCCTGCCATCCTCGGGGGATTCAAGAAAAACTGTTTTTT
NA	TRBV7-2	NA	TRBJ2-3	CASSLASPDTQYF	TGTGCCAGCAGCTTAGCTTCTCCAGATACGCAGTATTTT
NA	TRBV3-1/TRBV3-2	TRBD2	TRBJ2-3	CASSPPTSGELTQYF	TGTGCCAGCAGCCCCCCGACTAGCGGGGAGTTAACGCAGTATTTT
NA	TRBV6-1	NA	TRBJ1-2	CASNERGFGYTF	TGTGCCAGCAATGAAAGAGGTTTTGGCTACACCTTC
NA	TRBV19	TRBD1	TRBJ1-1	CASKGGQGLNTEAFF	TGTGCCAGTAAGGGCGGACAGGGATTGAACACTGAAGCTTTCTTT
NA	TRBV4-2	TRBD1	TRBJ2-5	CASSQGEDRGMETQYF	TGTGCCAGCAGCCAAGGAGAGGACAGGGGGATGGAGACCCAGTACTTC
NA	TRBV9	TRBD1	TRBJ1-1	CASSPGTGGKFVAFF	TGTGCCAGCAGCCCAGGGACAGGGGGAAAATTTGTAGCTTTCTTT